This TCR beta chain was obtained from a study of radiotherapy plus CTLA-4 blockade in lung cancer. About the study: Objective responses occurred in 15% to 20% of patients; around 31% had disease control.

Chemo-refractory metastatic non-small-cell lung cancer patients received focal radiation with ipilimumab CTLA-4 blockade. Sequencing used immunoSEQ multiplex PCR; TCRdb keeps in-frame clones, though not all of them. The data show more than 75,000 clones, with 55% to 75% seen just once and over 12% held by the top ten. Study-level results: Early shifts in blood T cell clones, with interferon-beta, reportedly predicted response best. Blood TCR clones of tumor origin expanded after radiotherapy plus ipilimumab.

The table lists this clone with a few counts. The antigen is unknown. Here the sequenced sample was peripheral blood, taken from a patient treated with radiotherapy plus ipilimumab. The clonotype comes from a human donor with non-small cell lung cancer that progressed on radiotherapy plus ipilimumab.

In nucleotides, the CDR3 is TGTGCCAGCAGCTCCCTTTATGCGGGGAGCGAGCAGTACTTC. This translates into CASSSLYAGSEQYF. The chain couples TRBV7-9 to TRBJ2-7; tentatively, D is TRBD2 (6 bases). The germline V gene encodes CDR1 SEHNR and CDR2 FQNEAQ (reference sequence). The CDR3 runs to 14 residues. V dropped 4 bases and J dropped 6 bases, with 16 bases sitting between them.